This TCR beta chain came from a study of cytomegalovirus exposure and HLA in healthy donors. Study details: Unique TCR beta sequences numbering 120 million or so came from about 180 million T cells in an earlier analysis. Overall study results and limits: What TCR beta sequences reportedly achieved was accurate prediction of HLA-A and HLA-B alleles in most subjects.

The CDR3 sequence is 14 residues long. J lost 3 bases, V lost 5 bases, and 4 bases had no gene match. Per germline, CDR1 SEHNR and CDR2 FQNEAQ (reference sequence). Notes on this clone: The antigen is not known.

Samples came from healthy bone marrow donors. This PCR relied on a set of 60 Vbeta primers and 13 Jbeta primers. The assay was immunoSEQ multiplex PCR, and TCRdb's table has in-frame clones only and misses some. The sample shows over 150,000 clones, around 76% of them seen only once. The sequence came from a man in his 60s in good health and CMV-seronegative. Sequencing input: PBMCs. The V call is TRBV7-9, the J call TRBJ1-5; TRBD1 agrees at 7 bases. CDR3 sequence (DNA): TGTGCCAGCAGCATGGGGACAGACAATCAGCCCCAGCATTTT. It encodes CASSMGTDNQPQHF.